This T cell receptor beta chain was sequenced in a study of cytomegalovirus exposure and HLA in healthy donors. As for this clone: No antigen is known for it.

The CDR3 runs to 16 residues. Trimming removed 3 bases from V and 5 bases from J; junction bases left unmatched: 7. CDR1 is SGDLS and CDR2 is YYNGEE in the germline V gene. Notes on the study in general: Most subjects had HLA-A and HLA-B alleles reportedly predicted accurately by TCR beta sequences. The study designated around 150 TCR beta chains cytomegalovirus-associated.

Vbeta (60) and Jbeta (13) primers were used in the PCR. Generated by immunoSEQ multiplex PCR, the TCRdb table keeps only in-frame clones and is missing some. This sample's table reports 150,000 or so clones. The TCR comes from a woman in her forties or fifties in good health and CMV-seronegative. V and J are TRBV9 and TRBJ2-1, with 11 bases identical to TRBD2. Sequencing used PBMCs. DNA for the CDR3: TGTGCCAGCAGCGGACGACTAGCGGGATTTGACAATGAGCAGTTCTTC. Encoded protein: CASSGRLAGFDNEQFF. The full variable domain, its missing parts supplied by reference TRBV9 and TRBJ2-1, is DSGVTQTPKHLITATGQRVTLRCSPRSGDLSVYWYQQSLDQGLQFLIQYYNGEERAKGNILERFSAQQFPDLHSELNLSSLELGDSALYFCASSGRLAGFDNEQFFGPGTRLTVL.